The 28 T cell receptor beta chains below all came from one sample that was sequenced in a study of preoperative IRX-2 immunotherapy in early breast cancer. Documented treatment: preoperative locoregional IRX-2 cytokine immunotherapy. The table came from immunoSEQ multiplex PCR; TCRdb's copy has only in-frame clones and leaves some out. The sample shows 24,000 or so clones, approximately 90% of them seen only once. The sequenced sample was tumor tissue, obtained after IRX-2 immunotherapy. These receptors were obtained from a human donor with breast cancer.

This clone was detected a few times. V and J are TRBV28 and TRBJ2-7; 7 bases are a match to TRBD2. V was clipped by 8 bases and J by 0 bases; unmatched bases: 7. This CDR3 has 14 residues. From germline, CDR1 is MDHEN and CDR2 SYDVKM. Here the CDR3 reads CASLPSGSSYEQYV. The CDR3 nucleotides are TGTGCCAGCTTACCTAGCGGAAGCTCCTACGAGCAGTACGTC.

This chain uses TRBV30 with TRBJ1-3, with TRBD1 matching 7 bases. CDR1 and CDR2 (germline): GTSNPN, SVGIG (reference sequence). CDR3 length equals 14 residues. J gave up 2 bases and V 4 bases, and 5 bases lay outside the gene matches. The CDR3 DNA reads as TGTGCCTGGACCCTTGACAGGGCTGGAAACACCATATATTTT. Translating it yields CAWTLDRAGNTIYF. Together with reference TRBV30 and TRBJ1-3, the CDR3 gives the full variable domain: SQTIHQWPATLVQPVGSPLSLECTVEGTSNPNLYWYRQAAGRGLQLLFYSVGIGQISSEVPQNLSASRPQDRQFILSSKKLLLSDSGFYLCAWTLDRAGNTIYFGEGSWLTVV.

As to this clone: Without the conserved terminal phenylalanine or tryptophan, this CDR3 likely stems from a read error. The chain couples TRBV6-6 to TRBJ1-2; 7 bases are a match to TRBD1. The CDR3 is made up of 14 amino acids. Germline V CDR1 and CDR2: MNHNY, SVGAGI (reference sequence). The junction had 12 bases not matched to a gene; V was cut back by 5 bases and J by 9 bases. For the CDR3, the DNA is TGTGCCAGCAGTATTAATGGACAGGTCCAACGCTACACCCTC. The encoded protein is CASSINGQVQRYTL.

This sequence joins TRBV27 and TRBJ2-2; 7 bases match TRBD1. The germline CDR1 and CDR2 sequences are MNHEY and SMNVEV (reference sequence). The CDR3 spans 12 residues. V lost 7 bases, J lost 6 bases, and 2 bases stayed unmatched. CDR3 sequence reads: CASTQGAGELFF. CDR3 coding DNA: TGTGCCAGCACCCAGGGGGCCGGGGAGCTGTTTTTT.

This sequence joins TRBV5-5 and TRBJ1-3; D might be TRBD1 (5 bases). This CDR3 region has 19 residues. Germline loops: CDR1 SGHKS, CDR2 YYEKEE (reference sequence). The germline V and J ends were trimmed by 5 bases and 5 bases, with 29 bases remaining between them. The CDR3 spells CASRTTYIAEGTGRNTIYF. The CDR3 nucleotides are TGTGCCAGCAGGACCACCTACATCGCGGAGGGGACTGGCAGAAACACCATATATTTT.

This chain links TRBV27 with TRBJ2-3; 7 bases match TRBD2. Per the germline V gene, CDR1 is MNHEY and CDR2 is SMNVEV (reference sequence). V lost 7 bases, J lost 2 bases, and 9 bases stayed unmatched. CDR3 length equals 15 residues. For the CDR3, the DNA is TGTGCCAGCACTTGGGCGGGGGTTAACACAGATACGCAGTATTTT. It codes for CASTWAGVNTDTQYF.

The rearrangement links TRBV11-3 to TRBJ1-2, with TRBD1 as a possible D gene (6 bases). The ends were cut back, 5 bases at V and 2 bases at J, with 15 bases in the middle. The CDR3 runs to 15 residues. CDR1 and CDR2 (germline): SGHNT, YENEEA. The CDR3 reads CASSQGRFLNYGYTF. The CDR3 nucleotides are TGTGCCAGCAGCCAGGGGAGGTTTTTGAACTATGGCTACACCTTC.

This rearrangement joins TRBV1 to TRBJ2-7. TRBV1 is described as a pseudogene. The CDR3 totals 18 residues. The CDR3 sequence: CTSSQDNPPREGHYEQYV. The CDR3 nucleotides read TGCACCAGCAGCCAAGATAACCCACCGCGAGAGGGGCACTACGAGCAGTACGTC.

J is TRBJ1-4 and V is TRBV4-1; D might be TRBD1 (6 bases). Trimming took off 5 bases at V and 8 bases at J, with 21 bases between the two ends. Germline CDR1 and CDR2: MGHRA and YSYEKL. CDR3 length: 16 amino acids. The CDR3 loop is CASSISSGGGQEKLFF. The CDR3 nucleotides read TGCGCCAGCAGCATATCTTCGGGAGGGGGGCAAGAAAAACTGTTTTTT.

On this clone: The junction departs from germline at one end; a sequencing error may be responsible. This chain uses TRBV13 with TRBJ1-2; 9 positions match TRBD1. The CDR3 spans 14 residues. Germline V gene lookup returns CDR1 PRHDT and CDR2 FYEKMQ (reference sequence). This CDR3 is CASSIGTGIDGYTF. DNA of the CDR3: TGTGCCAGCAGCATAGGGACAGGGATCGATGGCTACACCTTC.

The chain couples TRBV28 to TRBJ1-5; D may be TRBD1 (6 bases). The CDR3 has 15 amino acids. V was clipped by 5 bases and J by 7 bases, with 18 bases between them. Germline CDR1 reads MDHEN; CDR2 reads SYDVKM. The CDR3 nucleotides are TGTGCCAGCAGTCTCACCCCAGGGGCTGTACAGCCCCAGCATTTT. It translates to CASSLTPGAVQPQHF.

This clone was observed once. The rearrangement uses TRBV19 and TRBJ1-2; the D is unclear. The CDR3 has 13 residues. The germline gives CDR1 LNHDA, CDR2 SQIVND (reference sequence). Trimming took off 4 bases at V and 3 bases at J, with 9 bases between the two ends. CDR3 amino acids: CASSSAADYGYTF. The CDR3 DNA follows: TGTGCCAGTAGTAGCGCAGCAGACTATGGCTACACCTTC.

This sequence joins TRBV28 and TRBJ2-5; TRBD1 agrees at 7 bases. The germline gives CDR1 MDHEN, CDR2 SYDVKM. Trimming took 6 bases from V and 1 from J; bases not matched to a gene: 5. The CDR3 extends over 14 amino acids. The CDR3 coding sequence is TGTGCCAGCAGCCCAGGGGGAATCCAAGAGACCCAGTACTTC. It codes for CASSPGGIQETQYF.

The chain recombines TRBV7-6 with TRBJ2-2, with D perhaps TRBD1 or TRBD2 (5 bases each). V lost 5 bases, J lost 1 base, and 14 bases lay in between. The CDR3 contains 16 residues. Germline CDR1 and CDR2: SGHVS and FNYEAQ. The CDR3 spells CASSTLRGVNTGELFF. DNA of the CDR3: TGTGCCAGCAGCACCCTGAGAGGGGTGAACACCGGGGAGCTGTTTTTT.

J is TRBJ2-1 and V is TRBV19; 9 bases are shared with TRBD1. This CDR3 has 15 residues. After removal of 5 bases from V and 8 bases from J, the junction contained 10 bases not matched to a gene. Germline values: CDR1 LNHDA, CDR2 SQIVND (reference sequence). The CDR3: CASSSAGTGLDEQFF. The CDR3, as DNA: TGTGCCAGTAGTTCCGCCGGGACAGGGTTGGATGAGCAGTTCTTC.

The V gene is TRBV7-3, the J gene TRBJ1-1; 9 bases line up with TRBD1. J was trimmed by 7 bases and V by 7 bases; bases with no gene match: 10. Germline lookup yields CDR1 SGHTA and CDR2 FQGTGA. The CDR3 consists of 14 residues. The CDR3 bases are TGTGCCAGCAAGGTTCGGACAGGGGATATTGAAGCTTTCTTT. Its protein product is CASKVRTGDIEAFF.

CDR3 loop: CASSFREKGYEQYF. The CDR3 DNA reads as TGTGCCAGCAGTTTCCGGGAAAAAGGCTACGAGCAGTACTTC. The chain joins TRBV27 to TRBJ2-7; possible D gene TRBD2, 5 bases. The CDR3 covers 14 residues. Trimming cost V 3 bases and J 3 bases, with 12 bases left between them. In germline, CDR1 is MNHEY, CDR2 SMNVEV (reference sequence).

V is TRBV7-8 and J is TRBJ2-5, with a weak D call TRBD1 (6 bases). V dropped 1 base and J dropped 4 bases, with 16 bases sitting between them. Germline assignment: CDR1 SGHVS and CDR2 FQNEAQ. The CDR3 length is 16 residues. The CDR3 coding sequence is TGTGCCAGCAGCTTAGGTGATAGGCTGGGGGCAGAGACCCAGTACTTC. Its translation: CASSLGDRLGAETQYF.

This chain links TRBV7-9 with TRBJ1-3, with D unresolved. CDR3 length equals 14 residues. CDR1 is SEHNR, CDR2 FQNEAQ, per germline (reference sequence). V lost 2 bases, J lost 0 bases, and 5 bases lay in between. CDR3: CASSLQYSGNTIYF. CDR3 sequence (DNA): TGTGCCAGCAGCTTACAATACTCTGGAAACACCATATATTTT.

The rearrangement links TRBV18 to TRBJ1-1; D is ambiguous. Germline CDR1 and CDR2: KGHSH and LQKENI. The CDR3 is made up of 14 amino acids. V lost 3 bases to trimming and J lost 2 bases, with 10 bases between them. CDR3 in amino acids: CASSPLGRNTEAFF. The CDR3 coding sequence is TGTGCCAGCTCACCCCTCGGCCGTAACACTGAAGCTTTCTTT.

The chain couples TRBV30 to TRBJ1-5; no clear D gene. Germline-derived CDR1 and CDR2 are GTSNPN and SVGIG (reference sequence). The CDR3 is made up of 12 amino acids. V gave up 3 bases and J gave up 2 bases, with 5 bases separating them. The CDR3 DNA reads as TGTGCCTGGAGCGAGGGCAATCAGCCCCAGCATTTT. This translates into CAWSEGNQPQHF.

This chain connects TRBV5-4 to TRBJ2-2; no firm D call. Germline CDR1 SGHNT, CDR2 YYREEE (reference sequence). Trimming left V 6 bases short and J 6 bases short, with 12 bases between. The CDR3 loop spans 13 amino acids. The CDR3 is CASNQGRAGELFF. CDR3 nucleotides: TGTGCCAGCAACCAAGGTCGGGCCGGGGAGCTGTTTTTT.

This chain links TRBV27 with TRBJ2-6; D not resolved. Germline V gene lookup returns CDR1 MNHEY and CDR2 SMNVEV (reference sequence). The ends were cut back, 6 bases at V and 1 base at J, with 13 bases in the middle. This CDR3 has 16 residues. Here the CDR3 DNA reads TGTGCCAGCAGAATCACGTACGATTCTGGGGCCAACGTCCTGACTTTC. This sequence encodes CASRITYDSGANVLTF.

This chain uses TRBV10-3 with TRBJ1-2; unclear D gene. The CDR3 runs 15 residues. V lost 3 bases and J 2 bases, leaving 13 bases between the germline ends. Germline V gene data show CDR1 as ENHRY and CDR2 as SYGVKD. CDR3 amino acids: CAISEGSGWNYGYTF. The CDR3 nucleotides are TGTGCCATCAGTGAAGGTTCAGGCTGGAACTATGGCTACACCTTC.

The gene calls are TRBV7-9 and TRBJ2-3; 9 bases are shared with TRBD2. CDR1 is SEHNR and CDR2 is FQNEAQ in the germline V gene (reference sequence). The CDR3 runs 18 residues. After removal of 0 bases from V and 2 bases from J, the junction contained 9 bases not matched to a gene. For the CDR3, the DNA is TGTGCCAGCAGCTTAGCCGCGGGGGGGCTTTATTACACAGATACGCAGTATTTT. Amino acid sequence: CASSLAAGGLYYTDTQYF.

The chain joins TRBV5-6 to TRBJ2-7, with 7 bases aligning to TRBD1. J gave up 4 bases and V 2 bases, and 15 bases lay outside the gene matches. The CDR3 is 17 residues long. The germline CDR1 and CDR2 sequences are SGHDT and YYEEEE. Here the CDR3 reads CASSFRGPGQIIYEQYF. In DNA, the CDR3 is TGTGCCAGCAGCTTTCGCGGACCGGGACAGATCATATACGAGCAGTACTTC.

V gene TRBV5-1 combines with J gene TRBJ1-5; the D is unclear. The ends were cut back, 0 bases at V and 0 bases at J, with 7 bases in the middle. The germline gives CDR1 SGHRS, CDR2 YFSETQ. The CDR3 spans 15 residues. CDR3 loop: CASSLEGYSNQPQHF. The CDR3 nucleotides are TGCGCCAGCAGCTTGGAAGGGTATAGCAATCAGCCCCAGCATTTT.

The V and J genes are TRBV21-1 and TRBJ2-5; no check of the table's D call, TRBD1, against the DNA was made. TRBV21-1 is a recognized pseudogene. The CDR3 is 17 amino acids. The CDR3 is CASSKAPRTVGQETQYF. CDR3 bases: TGTGCCAGCAGCAAGGCTCCGAGGACAGTGGGACAAGAGACCCAGTACTTC.